The clone carrying this T cell receptor beta chain was detected once. This sample stems from a study of blood T cell repertoires in COVID-19. Trimming took 9 bases from V and 7 from J, leaving 18 bases between them. The CDR3 consists of 13 residues. Germline CDR1 reads MNHEY; CDR2 reads SMNVEV (reference sequence). Per the original methods: Reference gene primer amplification yielded estimated nucleated cell counts. Clones were read by immunoSEQ multiplex PCR, and TCRdb kept only the in-frame ones, dropping some. That table supplies the V and J calls and clone size; D and trimming were determined from the DNA. The table lists more than 250,000 clones, around nine tenths of them singletons. Assignment of participants to cohorts was predicated upon participant-reported clinical history.

This rearrangement joins TRBV27 to TRBJ1-1; D perhaps matches TRBD1 (6 bases). Specimen: PBMCs or T cells enriched from blood (not recorded which). The TCR was taken from a woman aged 25 to 39 who had recovered from COVID-19. The CDR3 sequence is CASRGTPRLEAFF. For the CDR3, the DNA is TGTGCCAGTCGTGGGACACCGAGACTTGAAGCTTTCTTT.